The T cell receptor (beta chain) described here comes from a study of cytomegalovirus exposure and HLA in healthy donors. In the PCR, 60 Vbeta and 13 Jbeta primers were used. Assay: immunoSEQ multiplex PCR; the TCRdb copy retains only in-frame clones and omits some. Of 150,000 or so clones listed, about 74% are singletons. CDR3 length: 17 residues. Germline-derived CDR1 and CDR2 are ENHRY and SYGVKD. V lost 2 bases and J lost 5; bases outside the gene matches: 14. The sample comprised PBMCs. This clonotype was obtained from a male donor in good health and CMV-seronegative. This chain joins TRBV10-3 and TRBJ2-7, with TRBD1 matching over 8 bases. The CDR3 nucleotides read TGTGCCATCAGTGAGGCGGAATTGGGCAGGGGGCGTGACGAGCAGTACTTC. It encodes CAISEAELGRGRDEQYF.